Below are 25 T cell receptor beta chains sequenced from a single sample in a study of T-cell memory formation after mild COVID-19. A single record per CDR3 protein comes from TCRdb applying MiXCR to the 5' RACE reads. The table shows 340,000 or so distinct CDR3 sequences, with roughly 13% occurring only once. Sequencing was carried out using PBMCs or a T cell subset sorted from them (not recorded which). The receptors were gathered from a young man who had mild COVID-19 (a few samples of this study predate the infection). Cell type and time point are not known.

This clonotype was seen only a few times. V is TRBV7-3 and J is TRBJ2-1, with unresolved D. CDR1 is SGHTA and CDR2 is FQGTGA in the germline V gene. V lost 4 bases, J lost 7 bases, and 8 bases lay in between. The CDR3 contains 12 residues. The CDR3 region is CASSSYGNEQFF. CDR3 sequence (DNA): TGTGCCAGCAGCTCGTATGGGAATGAGCAGTTCTTC.

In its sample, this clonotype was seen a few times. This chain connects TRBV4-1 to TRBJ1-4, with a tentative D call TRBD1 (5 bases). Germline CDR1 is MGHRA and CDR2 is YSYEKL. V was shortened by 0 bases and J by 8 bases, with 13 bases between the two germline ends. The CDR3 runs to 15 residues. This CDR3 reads CASSQEGGIQEKLFF. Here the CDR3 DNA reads TGCGCCAGCAGCCAAGAGGGGGGGATCCAGGAAAAACTGTTTTTT.

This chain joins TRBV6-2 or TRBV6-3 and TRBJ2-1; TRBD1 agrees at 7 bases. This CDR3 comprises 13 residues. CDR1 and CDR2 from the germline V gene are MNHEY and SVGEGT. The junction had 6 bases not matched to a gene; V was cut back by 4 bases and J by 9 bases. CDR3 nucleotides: TGTGCCAGCAGTTCCCAGTGGGACAGTGAGCAGTTCTTC. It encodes CASSSQWDSEQFF.

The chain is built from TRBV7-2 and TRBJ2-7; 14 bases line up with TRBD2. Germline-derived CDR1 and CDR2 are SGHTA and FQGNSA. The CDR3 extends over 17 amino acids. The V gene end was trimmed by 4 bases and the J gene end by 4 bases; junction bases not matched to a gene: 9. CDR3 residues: CASSYLGLAGGRYEQYF. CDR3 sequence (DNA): TGTGCCAGCAGCTACCTCGGACTAGCGGGGGGCAGGTACGAGCAGTACTTC.

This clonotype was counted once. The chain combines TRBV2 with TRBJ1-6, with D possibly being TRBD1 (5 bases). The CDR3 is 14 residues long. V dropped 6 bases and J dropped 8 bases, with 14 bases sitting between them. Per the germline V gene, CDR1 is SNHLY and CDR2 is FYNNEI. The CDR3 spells CASREQGYHSPLHF. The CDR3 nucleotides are TGTGCCAGCAGGGAGCAGGGATATCATTCACCCCTCCACTTT.

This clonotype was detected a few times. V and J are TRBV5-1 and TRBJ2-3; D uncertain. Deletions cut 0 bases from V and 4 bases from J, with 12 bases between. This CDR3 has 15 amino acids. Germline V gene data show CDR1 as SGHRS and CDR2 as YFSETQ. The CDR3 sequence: CASSLGMSDADTQYF. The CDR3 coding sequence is TGCGCCAGCAGCTTGGGTATGAGTGACGCAGATACGCAGTATTTT.

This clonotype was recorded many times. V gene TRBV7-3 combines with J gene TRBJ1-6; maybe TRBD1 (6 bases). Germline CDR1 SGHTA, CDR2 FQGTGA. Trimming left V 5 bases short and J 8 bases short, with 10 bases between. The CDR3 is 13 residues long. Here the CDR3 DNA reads TGTGCCAGCAGCCTACGACAGGATTCACCCCTCCACTTT. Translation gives CASSLRQDSPLHF.

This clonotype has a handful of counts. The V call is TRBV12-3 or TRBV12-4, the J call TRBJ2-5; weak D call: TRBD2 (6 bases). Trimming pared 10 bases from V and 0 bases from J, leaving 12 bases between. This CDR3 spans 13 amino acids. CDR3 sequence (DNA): TGTGCCACGGCCCGGGGGTACCAAGAGACCCAGTACTTC. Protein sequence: CATARGYQETQYF.

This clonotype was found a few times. The CDR3 region has the DNA TGTGCCAGCAGTTTACGGGAGTACACCGGGGAGCTGTTTTTT. Residues: CASSLREYTGELFF. This rearrangement joins TRBV12-3 or TRBV12-4 to TRBJ2-2, with D maybe TRBD2 (6 bases). This CDR3 is 14 amino acids long. V dropped 2 bases and J dropped 3 bases, with 7 bases sitting between them.

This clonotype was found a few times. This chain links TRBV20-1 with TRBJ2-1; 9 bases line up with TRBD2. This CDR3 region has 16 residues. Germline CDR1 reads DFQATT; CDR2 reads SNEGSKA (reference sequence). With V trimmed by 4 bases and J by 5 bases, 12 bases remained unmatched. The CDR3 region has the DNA TGCAGTGCTAATGGGGCTAGCGGGGTAGTCGACAATGAGCAGTTCTTC. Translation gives CSANGASGVVDNEQFF.

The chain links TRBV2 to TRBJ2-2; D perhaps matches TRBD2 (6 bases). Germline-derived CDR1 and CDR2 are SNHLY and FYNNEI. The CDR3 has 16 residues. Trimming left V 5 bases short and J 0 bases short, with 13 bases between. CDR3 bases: TGTGCCAGCAGTTATCGGGGGTTCGCGAACACCGGGGAGCTGTTTTTT. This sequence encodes CASSYRGFANTGELFF.

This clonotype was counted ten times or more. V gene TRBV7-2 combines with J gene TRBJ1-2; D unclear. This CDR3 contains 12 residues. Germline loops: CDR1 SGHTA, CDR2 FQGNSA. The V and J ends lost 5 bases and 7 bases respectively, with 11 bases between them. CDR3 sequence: CASSPTLRGYTF. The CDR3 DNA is TGTGCCAGCAGCCCCACGCTGCGTGGCTACACCTTC.

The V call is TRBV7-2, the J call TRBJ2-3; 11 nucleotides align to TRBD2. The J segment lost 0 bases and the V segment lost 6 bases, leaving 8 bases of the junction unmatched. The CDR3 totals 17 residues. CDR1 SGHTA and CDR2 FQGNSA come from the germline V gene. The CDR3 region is CASSFLGTSGSTDTQYF. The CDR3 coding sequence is TGTGCCAGCAGTTTCCTAGGGACTAGCGGAAGCACAGATACGCAGTATTTT.

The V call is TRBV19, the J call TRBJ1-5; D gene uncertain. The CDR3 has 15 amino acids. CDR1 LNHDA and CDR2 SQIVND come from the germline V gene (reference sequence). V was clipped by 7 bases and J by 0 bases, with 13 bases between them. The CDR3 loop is CASISRFHSNQPQHF. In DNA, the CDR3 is TGTGCCAGTATCTCGAGGTTTCATAGCAATCAGCCCCAGCATTTT.

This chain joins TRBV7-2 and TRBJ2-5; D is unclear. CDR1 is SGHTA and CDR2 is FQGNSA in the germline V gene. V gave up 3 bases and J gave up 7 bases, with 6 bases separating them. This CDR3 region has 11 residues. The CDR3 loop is CASSFFGTQYF. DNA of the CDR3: TGTGCCAGCAGCTTTTTTGGGACCCAGTACTTC. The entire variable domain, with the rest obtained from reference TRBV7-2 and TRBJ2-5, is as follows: GAGVSQSPSNKVTEKGKDVELRCDPISGHTALYWYRQSLGQGLEFLIYFQGNSAPDKSGLPSDRFSAERTGGSVSTLTIQRTQQEDSAVYLCASSFFGTQYFGPGTRLLVL.

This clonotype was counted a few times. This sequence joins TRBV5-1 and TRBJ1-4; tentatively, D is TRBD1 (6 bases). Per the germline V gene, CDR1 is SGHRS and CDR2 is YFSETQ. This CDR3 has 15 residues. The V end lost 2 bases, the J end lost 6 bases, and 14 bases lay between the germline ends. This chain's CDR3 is CASSFQTGSDEKLFF. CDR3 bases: TGCGCCAGCAGCTTCCAGACAGGTTCAGATGAAAAACTGTTTTTT.

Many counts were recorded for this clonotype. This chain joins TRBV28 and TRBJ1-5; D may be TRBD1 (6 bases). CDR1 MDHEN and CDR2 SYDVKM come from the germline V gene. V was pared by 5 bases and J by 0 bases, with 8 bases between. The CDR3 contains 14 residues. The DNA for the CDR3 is TGTGCCAGCAGTAAAGGGGGTAGCAATCAGCCCCAGCATTTT. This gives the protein CASSKGGSNQPQHF.

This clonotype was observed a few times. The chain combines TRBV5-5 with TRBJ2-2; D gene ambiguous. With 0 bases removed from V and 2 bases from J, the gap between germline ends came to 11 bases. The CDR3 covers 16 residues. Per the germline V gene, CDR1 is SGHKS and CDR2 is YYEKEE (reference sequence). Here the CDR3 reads CASSLGKDINTGELFF. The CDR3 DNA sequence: TGTGCCAGCAGCTTGGGGAAGGATATCAACACCGGGGAGCTGTTTTTT.

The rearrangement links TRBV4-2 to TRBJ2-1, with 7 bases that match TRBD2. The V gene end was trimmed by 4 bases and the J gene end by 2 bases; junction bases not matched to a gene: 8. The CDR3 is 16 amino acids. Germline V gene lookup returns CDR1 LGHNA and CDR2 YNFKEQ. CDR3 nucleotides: TGTGCCAGCAGCCCGAGGGAGGGGCCCACCTACAATGAGCAGTTCTTC. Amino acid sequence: CASSPREGPTYNEQFF.

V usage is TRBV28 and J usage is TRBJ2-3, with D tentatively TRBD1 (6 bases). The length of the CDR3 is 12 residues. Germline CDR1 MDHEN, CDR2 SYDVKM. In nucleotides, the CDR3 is TGTGCGGTGGCAGGGGTCGTAGATACGCAGTATTTT. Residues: CAVAGVVDTQYF. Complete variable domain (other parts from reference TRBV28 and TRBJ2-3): DVKVTQSSRYLVKRTGEKVFLECVQDMDHENMFWYRQDPGLGLRLIYFSYDVKMKEKGDIPEGYSVSREKKERFSLILESASTNQTSMYLCAVAGVVDTQYFGPGTRLTVL.

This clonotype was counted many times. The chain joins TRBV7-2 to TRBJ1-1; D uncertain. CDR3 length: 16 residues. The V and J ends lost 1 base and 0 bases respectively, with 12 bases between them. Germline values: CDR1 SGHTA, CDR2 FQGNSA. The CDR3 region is CASSLGGLLLNTEAFF. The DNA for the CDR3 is TGTGCCAGCAGCTTAGGAGGACTCCTCTTGAACACTGAAGCTTTCTTT.

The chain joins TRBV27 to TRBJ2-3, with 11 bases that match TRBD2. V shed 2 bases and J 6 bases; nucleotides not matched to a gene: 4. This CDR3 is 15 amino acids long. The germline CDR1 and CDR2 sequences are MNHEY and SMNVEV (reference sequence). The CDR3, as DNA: TGTGCCAGCAGTTTAGTAGCGGGGGGGCATGATACGCAGTATTTT. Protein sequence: CASSLVAGGHDTQYF.

The CDR3 nucleotides are TGTGCCAGCAGCAGTAGCGGGGGCGGAAGCTACGAGCAGTACTTC. Protein sequence: CASSSSGGGSYEQYF. This chain joins TRBV7-9 and TRBJ2-7; the match to TRBD2 covers 9 bases. The germline CDR1 and CDR2 sequences are SEHNR and FQNEAQ (reference sequence). The CDR3 sequence is 15 residues long. Losses at the gene ends were 5 bases for V and 3 bases for J; bases not matched to a gene: 8.

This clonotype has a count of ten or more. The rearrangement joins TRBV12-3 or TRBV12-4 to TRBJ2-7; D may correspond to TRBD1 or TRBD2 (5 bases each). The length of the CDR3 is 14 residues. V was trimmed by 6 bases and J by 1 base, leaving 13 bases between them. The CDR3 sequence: CASSRGRQSYEQYF. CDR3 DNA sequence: TGTGCCAGCAGCCGGGGACGGCAGTCCTACGAGCAGTACTTC.

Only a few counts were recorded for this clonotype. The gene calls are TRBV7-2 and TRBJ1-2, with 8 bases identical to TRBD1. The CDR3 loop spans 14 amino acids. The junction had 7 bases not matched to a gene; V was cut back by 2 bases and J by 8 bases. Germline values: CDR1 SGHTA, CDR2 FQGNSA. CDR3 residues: CASSLRPRGRGYTF. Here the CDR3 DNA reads TGTGCCAGCAGCTTACGCCCCAGGGGGCGCGGCTACACCTTC.